These 12 T cell receptor beta chains share one sample of origin, sequenced in a study of blood T cell repertoires in COVID-19. Repertoires were generated with immunoSEQ multiplex PCR, while TCRdb's copy carries only in-frame clones and drops some. The table shows some 220,000 clones, with approximately 84% occurring only once. Source material: peripheral blood. Source of these receptors: a man over 45 with acute or convalescent COVID-19.

In this sample, this clone turned up a few times. The V gene is TRBV12-3 or TRBV12-4, the J gene TRBJ1-1, with TRBD1 matching over 7 bases. This CDR3 is 12 amino acids long. Trimming at V came to 1 base and at J to 12 bases, leaving 5 bases not matched to a gene. The CDR3 nucleotides are TGTGCCAGCAGTTTAGGTTCTAGGGGGCCTTTCTTT. This translates into CASSLGSRGPFF.

This clone turned up a few times. The rearrangement links TRBV11-2 to TRBJ2-7; the D gene is possibly TRBD2 (6 bases). The CDR3 runs 15 residues. Germline CDR1 and CDR2: SGHAT and FQNNGV. The ends were cut back, 1 base at V and 1 base at J, with 11 bases in the middle. The CDR3 DNA is TGTGCCAGCAGCTTAGTCTTTGCGGGGTCCTACGAGCAGTACTTC. It translates to CASSLVFAGSYEQYF. The variable domain in full, completed from reference TRBV11-2 and TRBJ2-7, reads EAGVAQSPRYKIIEKRQSVAFWCNPISGHATLYWYQQILGQGPKLLIQFQNNGVVDDSQLPKDRFSAERLKGVDSTLKIQPAKLEDSAVYLCASSLVFAGSYEQYFGPGTRLTVT.

The chain couples TRBV14 to TRBJ2-3; D remains unclear. V was shortened by 2 bases and J by 5 bases, with 11 bases between the two germline ends. Germline V CDR1 and CDR2: SGHDN, FVKESK. The CDR3 extends over 14 amino acids. Here the CDR3 DNA reads TGTGCCAGCAGCCAACTAACCGCACTAGATACGCAGTATTTT. Encoded protein: CASSQLTALDTQYF.

This clone has a single count. V usage is TRBV6-5 and J usage is TRBJ1-4, with D tentatively TRBD1 (6 bases). The germline gives CDR1 MNHEY, CDR2 SVGAGI. The CDR3 consists of 11 residues. Trimming shortened V by 4 bases and J by 13 bases, and 10 bases separated the two germline ends. The CDR3 DNA reads TGTGCCAGCAGTTTCAGGGGCTTACTGTTTTTT. Amino acids: CASSFRGLLFF.

CDR3 DNA: TGTGCCAGCAGCCGAACAGGGCCGGGAAGGGAAAAACTGTTTTTT. This sequence encodes CASSRTGPGREKLFF. The chain combines TRBV7-6 with TRBJ1-4; tentatively, D is TRBD1 (6 bases). V was pared by 5 bases and J by 8 bases, with 18 bases between. Germline loops: CDR1 SGHVS, CDR2 FNYEAQ. This CDR3 contains 15 residues.

J is TRBJ2-1 and V is TRBV14, with TRBD2 as a possible D gene (6 bases). Looked up from germline, CDR1 is SGHDN and CDR2 is FVKESK. Trimming took off 3 bases at V and 0 bases at J, with 6 bases between the two ends. The CDR3 length is 14 residues. This CDR3 reads CASSQRGSYNEQFF. DNA of the CDR3: TGTGCCAGCAGCCAGCGGGGCTCCTACAATGAGCAGTTCTTC.

A remark on this clone: In the same sample, other DNA sequences code for this CDR3. V usage is TRBV18 and J usage is TRBJ2-7; 7 nucleotides line up with TRBD1. With 6 bases clipped from V and 3 bases from J, the junction kept 2 bases outside the gene matches. The length of the CDR3 is 12 residues. Germline V gene lookup returns CDR1 KGHSH and CDR2 LQKENI. CDR3 sequence reads: CASSRDSYEQYF. The DNA for the CDR3 is TGTGCCAGCTCCAGGGACAGCTACGAGCAGTACTTC.

The chain joins TRBV29-1 to TRBJ1-1; D unclear. CDR1 is SQVTM and CDR2 is ANQGSEA in the germline V gene. V lost 6 bases to trimming and J lost 0 bases, with 11 bases between them. The CDR3 runs to 13 residues. The CDR3 protein is CSVGGVMNTEAFF. CDR3 DNA sequence: TGCAGCGTCGGCGGGGTCATGAACACTGAAGCTTTCTTT.

The chain uses TRBV11-3 and TRBJ1-2; possible D gene TRBD1, 6 bases. Per the germline V gene, CDR1 is SGHNT and CDR2 is YENEEA. The CDR3 contains 13 residues. Between the trimmed V and J ends, which lost 5 bases and 4 bases, there was a span of 11 bases. The CDR3 region has the DNA TGTGCCAGCAGCCCCGGACAGACCTATGGCTACACCTTC. It translates to CASSPGQTYGYTF.

The chain joins TRBV18 to TRBJ1-1; D ambiguous. This CDR3 has 12 amino acids. The germline gives CDR1 KGHSH, CDR2 LQKENI. The V and J ends lost 0 bases and 8 bases respectively, with 7 bases between them. The chain's CDR3 is CASSPPAAEAFF. The CDR3 coding sequence is TGTGCCAGCTCACCACCCGCCGCGGAAGCTTTCTTT.

V is TRBV10-1 and J is TRBJ2-7, with TRBD2 matching 9 bases. V dropped 4 bases and J dropped 6; count of bases not matched to a gene: 7. The length of the CDR3 is 14 residues. Per the germline V gene, CDR1 is WNHNN and CDR2 is SYGVQD (reference sequence). The CDR3 here is CASSGSGGSAEQYF. For the CDR3, the DNA is TGCGCCAGCAGTGGAAGCGGGGGGTCTGCCGAGCAGTACTTC.

V and J are TRBV6-5 and TRBJ2-1, with a weak D call TRBD2 (5 bases). Germline CDR1 MNHEY, CDR2 SVGAGI. Trimming took 9 bases from V and 3 from J, leaving 15 bases between them. The CDR3 runs to 14 residues. DNA for the CDR3: TGTGCCAGGTTTGTCGGAGGAATCTACAATGAGCAGTTCTTC. Translation gives CARFVGGIYNEQFF.